These T cell receptor beta chains were read from a single sample in a study of shared clonotypes between healthy human individuals. Data came from immunoSEQ multiplex PCR; TCRdb stores just in-frame clones and leaves some out. The data contain hundreds of thousands of clones, about 76% of them singletons. Input material: PBMCs. These receptor sequences come from a middle-aged woman in good health. Some clones in this sample may be carry-over from other donors' samples. Both conserved end residues are part of each CDR3. D genes are given only for firm matches. Not all rows give a size; the values are once, few, many and, for expanded clones, a class.

DNA: TGTGCCAGCAGCCGGGGGTACGAGACCCAGTACTTC
CDR3: CASSRGYETQYF
J: TRBJ2-5
size: -
D: -
V: TRBV7-8

DNA: TGTGCCAGCAGTCCTACTAGCGGGAGTGCAGATACGCAGTATTTT
CDR3: CASSPTSGSADTQYF
J: TRBJ2-3
size: -
D: TRBD2
V: TRBV5-4

DNA: TGTGCCAGCAGCCTCGGACAGACTCAAGAGACCCAGTACTTC
CDR3: CASSLGQTQETQYF
J: TRBJ2-5
size: -
D: -
V: TRBV5-4

DNA: TGTGCCAGCAGCAGGTTAGCGGGACAAAAAAATTACAATGAGCAGTTCTTC
CDR3: CASSRLAGQKNYNEQFF
J: TRBJ2-1
size: -
D: -
V: TRBV21-1

DNA: TGTGCCAGTAGTATAAGCCTAGACAGGGTAGAGACCCAGTACTTC
CDR3: CASSISLDRVETQYF
J: TRBJ2-5
size: -
D: TRBD1
V: TRBV19

DNA: TGCGCCAGCAGCCTCAATGCCGGGGACTACGAGCAGTACTTC
CDR3: CASSLNAGDYEQYF
J: TRBJ2-7
size: -
D: -
V: TRBV5-1

DNA: TGTGCCAGCAGCCAACAGGGAGAGCAGTTCTTC
CDR3: CASSQQGEQFF
J: TRBJ2-1
size: -
D: -
V: TRBV27

DNA: TGTGCCAGCAGCTTAGTGCAGGGGGGGTCCTACGAGCAGTACTTC
CDR3: CASSLVQGGSYEQYF
J: TRBJ2-7
size: -
D: -
V: TRBV11-2

DNA: TGTGCCAGCAGCAAAGGCAGGGTGGACACCGGGGAGCTGTTTTTT
CDR3: CASSKGRVDTGELFF
J: TRBJ2-2
size: -
D: -
V: TRBV7-7

DNA: TGTGCCAGCAGTTCTGGGACTAGCGGCACAGATACGCAGTATTTT
CDR3: CASSSGTSGTDTQYF
J: TRBJ2-3
size: -
D: TRBD2
V: TRBV28

DNA: TGTGCCAGCAGCGCGGGGGGGCAGCTCAACTATGGCTACACCTTC
CDR3: CASSAGGQLNYGYTF
J: TRBJ1-2
size: -
D: -
V: TRBV7-2

DNA: TGTGCCACCAGCGTGGACAGGGACAATGAGCAGTTCTTC
CDR3: CATSVDRDNEQFF
J: TRBJ2-1
size: -
D: TRBD1
V: TRBV15

DNA: TGTGCCAGCAGCACTAACCCCAGGCCCCAGCATTTT
CDR3: CASSTNPRPQHF
J: TRBJ1-5
size: -
D: -
V: TRBV28

DNA: TGTGCCAGCAGTGAATTCAGCGGTCGAGAGGCAGATACGCAGTATTTT
CDR3: CASSEFSGREADTQYF
J: TRBJ2-3
size: -
D: -
V: TRBV2

DNA: TGTGCCAGCACGAAAAAGCTGGACGACAGGGGGCGCGTAACAGATACGCAGTATTTT
CDR3: CASTKKLDDRGRVTDTQYF
J: TRBJ2-3
size: -
D: TRBD1
V: TRBV27

DNA: TGTGCCTGGAGTGTGCGGTCCGGGGGGAATCAGCCCCAGCATTTT
CDR3: CAWSVRSGGNQPQHF
J: TRBJ1-5
size: once
D: -
V: TRBV30

DNA: TGTGCCAGCAGCTCGGGACTAGCGGATTACAATGAGCAGTTCTTC
CDR3: CASSSGLADYNEQFF
J: TRBJ2-1
size: -
D: TRBD2
V: TRBV7-3

DNA: TGTGCCAGCAGCACAACAGGGGGCAATCAGCCCCAGCATTTT
CDR3: CASSTTGGNQPQHF
J: TRBJ1-5
size: -
D: TRBD1
V: TRBV7-9

DNA: TGTGCCAGCAGGGCGGGTAGGGGTCGGAACACCGGGGAGCTGTTTTTT
CDR3: CASRAGRGRNTGELFF
J: TRBJ2-2
size: -
D: -
V: TRBV5-8

DNA: TGCGCCAGCAGCGACGGAGGCTCCTACAATGAGCAGTTCTTC
CDR3: CASSDGGSYNEQFF
J: TRBJ2-1
size: -
D: -
V: TRBV5-1

DNA: TGTGCCAGCAGCGTAGAACCCCGGGTTAGCTCCTACAATGAGCAGTTCTTC
CDR3: CASSVEPRVSSYNEQFF
J: TRBJ2-1
size: -
D: -
V: TRBV9

DNA: TGTGCCATCCCACCAGATTCCTACGAGCAGTACTTC
CDR3: CAIPPDSYEQYF
J: TRBJ2-7
size: -
D: -
V: TRBV10-3

DNA: TGTGCCAGCAGTCCACCGGGACAGCGAGCTTTCTTT
CDR3: CASSPPGQRAFF
J: TRBJ1-1
size: -
D: TRBD1
V: TRBV28

DNA: TGTGCCAGCAGTTGGTCGGCCCTGTGGGGTTCCTACGAGCAGTACTTC
CDR3: CASSWSALWGSYEQYF
J: TRBJ2-7
size: -
D: -
V: TRBV27

DNA: TGTGCCAGCAGCTTAACCCACGGGGACACCGGGGAGCTGTTTTTT
CDR3: CASSLTHGDTGELFF
J: TRBJ2-2
size: -
D: -
V: TRBV11-3

DNA: TGCGCCAGCAGCCAATTGGGACCGGGACAAAGCACAGATACGCAGTATTTT
CDR3: CASSQLGPGQSTDTQYF
J: TRBJ2-3
size: many
D: -
V: TRBV4-3

DNA: TGTGCCAGCAGCTCGGGTGTCCGAGAGACCCAGTACTTC
CDR3: CASSSGVRETQYF
J: TRBJ2-5
size: -
D: -
V: TRBV7-9

DNA: TGCGCCAGCAGTGATGTGGGGGACCCCTACAATGAGCAGTTCTTC
CDR3: CASSDVGDPYNEQFF
J: TRBJ2-1
size: -
D: -
V: TRBV10-2

DNA: TGCAGCGTTGATTCTTTTGGTGGATGTACTGGGGAGTTCTCCTACGAGCAGTACTTC
CDR3: CSVDSFGGCTGEFSYEQYF
J: TRBJ2-7
size: -
D: -
V: TRBV29-1

DNA: TGCGCCAGCAGCTTGGCGGCAAACTTGGAGACCCAGTACTTC
CDR3: CASSLAANLETQYF
J: TRBJ2-5
size: -
D: -
V: TRBV5-1

DNA: TGTGCCAGCAGTGAAGCGAGCCAGGGGGTATCGTCTCGTGGCTACACCTTC
CDR3: CASSEASQGVSSRGYTF
J: TRBJ1-2
size: few
D: TRBD1
V: TRBV6-1

DNA: TGTGCCAGCAGCTCAAGGGTTAGCGCTGAAGCTTTCTTT
CDR3: CASSSRVSAEAFF
J: TRBJ1-1
size: once
D: -
V: TRBV5-6